These T cell receptor beta chains were read from a single sample in a study of blood T cells in healthy people across ages. TCRdb re-analysed the 5' RACE reads in MiXCR, keeping a single row per CDR3 protein. The sample consists of around 1.7 million distinct CDR3 sequences, under 30% of them appearing once. The material sequenced was blood. The receptors originated from a woman aged 25 to 45 in good health. CDR3s include the opening cysteine and the closing phenylalanine or tryptophan. D genes are given only for firm matches. The listing skips clone size in some rows; elsewhere it reads once, few, many or a size class.

length: 15; V: TRBV7-2; size: .; D: .; J: TRBJ2-7; DNA: TGTGCCAGCAGCTTGCAGGGGTCTACTCCTTACGAGCAGTACTTC; CDR3: CASSLQGSTPYEQYF
length: 16; V: TRBV5-6; size: .; D: .; J: TRBJ2-3; DNA: TGTGCCAGCAGCTGGGGCCCCCGGGGGAGCACAGATACGCAGTATTTT; CDR3: CASSWGPRGSTDTQYF
length: 13; V: TRBV12-3/TRBV12-4; size: many; D: .; J: TRBJ2-7; DNA: TGTGCCAGCAGTTTTAAGGGTACCGACGAGCAGTACTTC; CDR3: CASSFKGTDEQYF
length: 11; V: TRBV2; size: .; D: .; J: TRBJ1-1; DNA: TGTGCCAGCAGTGATGGCGGGAGTACTTTCTTT; CDR3: CASSDGGSTFF
length: 15; V: TRBV20-1; size: .; D: TRBD2; J: TRBJ2-3; DNA: TGCAGTGCTAGAGGCGGCGGGAGGTTTACAGATACGCAGTATTTT; CDR3: CSARGGGRFTDTQYF
length: 15; V: TRBV9; size: few; D: TRBD1; J: TRBJ2-1; DNA: TGTGCCAGCAGCGGGGGGACAGAGGGTCGGAATGAGCAGTTCTTC; CDR3: CASSGGTEGRNEQFF
length: 15; V: TRBV5-1; size: .; D: .; J: TRBJ1-1; DNA: TGCGCCAGCAGCTCGGGGGCCGCCAAGGTCCCTGAAGCTTTCTTT; CDR3: CASSSGAAKVPEAFF
length: 12; V: TRBV20-1; size: .; D: .; J: TRBJ2-1; DNA: TGCAGTGGGACGAGGAGGAGAAAGGAGCAGTTCTTC; CDR3: CSGTRRRKEQFF
length: 16; V: TRBV11-2; size: .; D: TRBD2; J: TRBJ2-3; DNA: TGTGCCAGCAGCTATACTAGCGGGGGGCTGGCAGATACGCAGTATTTT; CDR3: CASSYTSGGLADTQYF
length: 16; V: TRBV7-6; size: .; D: .; J: TRBJ2-1; DNA: TGTGCCAGCAGCCCCGTGGGGGGTCGCTCCTACAATGAGCAGTTCTTC; CDR3: CASSPVGGRSYNEQFF